One and the same sample provided the 24 T cell receptor beta chains below, sequenced in a study of T-cell memory formation after mild COVID-19. TCRdb itself ran the 5' RACE reads through MiXCR, one entry per CDR3 protein. Of 550,000 to 700,000 distinct CDR3 sequences in the sample, around 17% were seen once. The sequencing sample was made of PBMCs or a T cell subset sorted from them (not recorded which). The receptors originated from an adult woman who had mild COVID-19 (a few samples of this study predate the infection). Cell type and time point are not known.

This chain links TRBV5-1 with TRBJ1-2; 7 positions agree with TRBD1. Trimming cost V 2 bases and J 4 bases; bases outside gene matches: 5. This CDR3 comprises 14 residues. Germline CDR1 SGHRS, CDR2 YFSETQ. This CDR3 is CASSFQGVSYGYTF. For the CDR3, the DNA is TGCGCCAGCAGCTTCCAGGGGGTTTCCTATGGCTACACCTTC.

With respect to this clonotype: Relative to the germline gene, one junction end is altered; a read error may explain this. V and J are TRBV5-1 and TRBJ2-7; 7 bases line up with TRBD1. This CDR3 spans 14 amino acids. The germline CDR1 and CDR2 sequences are SGHRS and YFSETQ. The CDR3: CASRLGQNSYEQYF. Written as DNA, the CDR3 is TGCGCCAGCCGCTTGGGACAGAATTCCTACGAGCAGTACTTC.

This clonotype occurred a few times. The chain uses TRBV4-1 and TRBJ1-1; a possible D gene is TRBD1 (6 bases). This CDR3 is 15 amino acids long. From germline, CDR1 is MGHRA and CDR2 YSYEKL. The V gene lost 0 bases and the J gene lost 4 bases, with 12 bases spanning the gap. CDR3: CASSQDSTGRTEAFF. CDR3 nucleotide sequence: TGCGCCAGCAGCCAAGATTCGACAGGACGCACTGAAGCTTTCTTT.

V usage is TRBV4-3 and J usage is TRBJ2-7; D not certain. The V end was cut by 0 bases, the J end by 2 bases, with 11 bases between. The germline V gene encodes CDR1 LGHNA and CDR2 YSLEER. The CDR3 spans 15 residues. Written as DNA, the CDR3 is TGCGCCAGCAGCCAAGATCTCAGGCCTCCCTACGAGCAGTACTTC. Translation: CASSQDLRPPYEQYF.

The chain joins TRBV19 to TRBJ2-1; D not resolved. Germline CDR1 reads LNHDA; CDR2 reads SQIVND (reference sequence). V was clipped by 4 bases and J by 2 bases, with 9 bases between them. This CDR3 is 14 amino acids long. The CDR3 protein is CASSSGFTYNEQFF. In DNA form, the CDR3 reads TGTGCCAGTAGTAGCGGATTTACCTACAATGAGCAGTTCTTC.

This clonotype was seen more than once but under ten times. The genes are TRBV7-2 and TRBJ2-3; 11 bases agree with TRBD2. J was trimmed by 0 bases and V by 1 base; bases with no gene match: 6. The germline V gene encodes CDR1 SGHTA and CDR2 FQGNSA. The CDR3 is 18 amino acids. CDR3 sequence (DNA): TGTGCCAGCAGCTTAGTCAGGACTAGCGGGTCTAGCACAGATACGCAGTATTTT. This translates into CASSLVRTSGSSTDTQYF.

V is TRBV29-1 and J is TRBJ2-3; 13 bases line up with TRBD2. Germline V gene lookup returns CDR1 SQVTM and CDR2 ANQGSEA. This CDR3 region has 16 residues. Trimming took 6 bases from V and 4 from J; bases not matched to a gene: 10. CDR3 nucleotide sequence: TGCAGCGTCGTCGGACTAGCGGGAGTGGGTGCAGATACGCAGTATTTT. Its protein product is CSVVGLAGVGADTQYF.

This clonotype was counted at least ten times. A read error may produce the germline difference seen at one junction end. The chain uses TRBV7-7 and TRBJ2-2; a weak D match, TRBD2 (6 bases). Germline-derived CDR1 and CDR2 are SSHAT and FNYEAQ (reference sequence). The CDR3 has 17 amino acids. In nucleotides, the CDR3 is TGTGCTAGCAGCTTATCTCAAGCGGGCGCGAACACCGGGGAGCTGTTTTTT. This encodes CASSLSQAGANTGELFF.

This clonotype has just a few counts. This rearrangement joins TRBV20-1 to TRBJ2-2, with D perhaps matching TRBD2 (5 bases). This CDR3 has 15 residues. Trimming left V 1 base short and J 0 bases short, with 9 bases between. Germline values: CDR1 DFQATT, CDR2 SNEGSKA (reference sequence). This CDR3 reads CSARGRDTNTGELFF. As DNA, the CDR3 is TGCAGTGCTAGAGGACGGGATACGAACACCGGGGAGCTGTTTTTT.

The V gene is TRBV25-1, the J gene TRBJ2-7; 7 bases agree with TRBD2. The CDR3 totals 14 residues. Germline CDR1 MGHDK, CDR2 SYGVNS. V lost 5 bases to trimming and J lost 4 bases; unmatched junction nucleotides: 8. The chain's CDR3 is CASSMGTKLYEQYF. In DNA form, the CDR3 reads TGTGCCAGCAGTATGGGGACTAAGTTGTACGAGCAGTACTTC.

J is TRBJ1-5 and V is TRBV6-6; D perhaps matches TRBD1 (6 bases). V was clipped by 5 bases and J by 2 bases, with 16 bases between them. CDR1 is MNHNY, CDR2 SVGAGI, per germline (reference sequence). The CDR3 length is 16 residues. CDR3 amino acids: CASSLGYRARNQPQHF. DNA for the CDR3: TGTGCCAGCAGTCTCGGATACAGGGCGCGCAATCAGCCCCAGCATTTT.

The CDR3 sequence is CASSLPSSGTDTQYF. The CDR3 nucleotides read TGTGCCAGCAGCCTCCCGTCTAGCGGCACAGATACGCAGTATTTT. The chain has TRBV7-2 and TRBJ2-3, with D perhaps matching TRBD2 (6 bases). Germline CDR1 SGHTA, CDR2 FQGNSA. With 5 bases removed from V and 1 base from J, the gap between germline ends came to 13 bases. The CDR3 is 15 residues long.

Only a few counts were recorded for this clonotype. The chain couples TRBV6-5 to TRBJ2-5; 7 bases are a match to TRBD1. Germline V gene sequence: CDR1 MNHEY, CDR2 SVGAGI. The CDR3 length is 16 residues. With V trimmed by 5 bases and J by 1 base, 10 bases remained unmatched. CDR3: CASSQGDRGFQETQYF. CDR3 nucleotides: TGTGCCAGCAGTCAAGGGGACAGAGGATTCCAAGAGACCCAGTACTTC.

This clonotype was seen more than once but under ten times. The chain recombines TRBV7-2 with TRBJ1-2; perhaps TRBD1 as D (5 bases). CDR3 length: 14 amino acids. Per germline, CDR1 SGHTA and CDR2 FQGNSA. The germline V and J ends were trimmed by 0 bases and 10 bases, with 15 bases remaining between them. CDR3 loop: CASSLAQDRRVYTF. Here the CDR3 DNA reads TGTGCCAGCAGCTTAGCACAGGACCGTCGCGTCTACACCTTC.

The sample holds a few counts of this clonotype. The chain combines TRBV12-3 or TRBV12-4 with TRBJ2-6; 7 bases are a match to TRBD2. V lost 6 bases to trimming and J lost 0 bases; unmatched junction nucleotides: 11. This CDR3 comprises 18 residues. The chain's CDR3 is CASRRLAPILSGANVLTF. CDR3 nucleotides: TGTGCCAGCAGGCGACTAGCCCCGATCCTCTCTGGGGCCAACGTCCTGACTTTC.

This clonotype was seen only once. The V call is TRBV10-3, the J call TRBJ1-1; D unclear. The CDR3 runs to 15 residues. Trimming removed 2 bases at V and 3 bases at J, with 13 bases between. The germline gives CDR1 ENHRY, CDR2 SYGVKD. The CDR3: CAISEGVKKDTEAFF. The CDR3 DNA reads TGTGCCATCAGTGAGGGGGTTAAGAAGGACACTGAAGCTTTCTTT.

The chain is built from TRBV3-1 and TRBJ2-7; D call uncertain. The CDR3 totals 16 residues. V gave up 0 bases and J gave up 3 bases, with 15 bases separating them. Germline V gene sequence: CDR1 LGHDT, CDR2 YNNKEL (reference sequence). CDR3 nucleotide sequence: TGTGCCAGCAGCCAAGAGTCGCACGAACAAAGCTACGAGCAGTACTTC. Amino acids: CASSQESHEQSYEQYF.

This clonotype was counted only a few times. The V call is TRBV20-1, the J call TRBJ2-5, with 7 positions matching TRBD1. This CDR3 is 15 amino acids long. Trimming removed 5 bases from V and 4 bases from J; junction bases left unmatched: 13. Germline values: CDR1 DFQATT, CDR2 SNEGSKA (reference sequence). The CDR3 is CSAVFRGKPGETQYF. The DNA for the CDR3 is TGCAGTGCTGTCTTCAGGGGGAAGCCGGGAGAGACCCAGTACTTC.

J is TRBJ2-6 and V is TRBV4-3; 10 nucleotides agree with TRBD2. The junction had 9 bases not matched to a gene; V was cut back by 1 base and J by 0 bases. From germline, CDR1 is LGHNA and CDR2 YSLEER. The CDR3 extends over 20 amino acids. The CDR3 region has the DNA TGCGCCAGCAGCCAAGTGGGGCTAGCGGGAGACTTCTCTGGGGCCAACGTCCTGACTTTC. This encodes CASSQVGLAGDFSGANVLTF.

In this sample, this clonotype turned up a few times. The CDR3 region is CASSDGQGGTEAFF. The DNA for the CDR3 is TGTGCCAGCAGCGACGGACAGGGCGGGACTGAAGCTTTCTTT. The chain recombines TRBV5-4 with TRBJ1-1; 8 bases line up with TRBD1. The CDR3 is 14 residues long. After removal of 4 bases from V and 5 bases from J, the junction contained 7 bases not matched to a gene. CDR1 is SGHNT, CDR2 YYREEE, per germline (reference sequence). The variable domain in full, completed from reference TRBV5-4 and TRBJ1-1, reads ETGVTQSPTHLIKTRGQQVTLRCSSQSGHNTVSWYQQALGQGPQFIFQYYREEENGRGNFPPRFSGLQFPNYSSELNVNALELDDSALYLCASSDGQGGTEAFFGQGTRLTVV.

The chain uses TRBV20-1 and TRBJ1-1; possibly TRBD1 for D (5 bases). Germline CDR1 DFQATT, CDR2 SNEGSKA (reference sequence). Trimming took off 7 bases at V and 4 bases at J, with 10 bases between the two ends. The CDR3 contains 11 residues. CDR3 loop: CSGGSGTEAFF. CDR3 coding DNA: TGCAGTGGGGGCTCGGGCACTGAAGCTTTCTTT.

Turning to this clonotype: The junction does not match germline at one end; this may be a read error. This chain links TRBV18 with TRBJ2-1, with a tentative D call TRBD2 (6 bases). This CDR3 contains 15 residues. Germline CDR1 is KGHSH and CDR2 is LQKENI. The CDR3: CASSEGESSYNEKFF. CDR3 DNA: TGTGCCAGCTCGGAGGGAGAGAGCTCCTACAATGAGAAGTTCTTC.

This clonotype turned up a few times. CDR3: CASSPGQAEEQYF. In DNA form, the CDR3 reads TGTGCCAGCTCACCGGGACAGGCAGAAGAGCAGTACTTC. The V call is TRBV18, the J call TRBJ2-7, with 8 bases fitting TRBD1. The CDR3 totals 13 residues. With 3 bases clipped from V and 7 bases from J, the junction kept 5 bases outside the gene matches. Germline V lookup: CDR1 KGHSH, CDR2 LQKENI.

The chain combines TRBV20-1 with TRBJ2-1, with 9 bases aligning to TRBD2. The V and J ends lost 0 bases and 13 bases, in that order; junction bases with no gene match: 19. CDR1 is DFQATT and CDR2 is SNEGSKA in the germline V gene (reference sequence). This CDR3 region has 17 residues. The CDR3 loop reads CSAREVAGGPIKGNQFF. The CDR3 DNA is TGCAGTGCTAGAGAGGTGGCGGGAGGGCCAATAAAAGGGAACCAGTTCTTC.